This passage covers 18 T cell receptor beta chains from one sample sequenced in a study of OX40 agonist ivuxolimab in advanced cancers. Clones were sequenced by immunoSEQ multiplex PCR, and TCRdb holds only the in-frame ones, with some missing. The data hold tens of thousands of clones, with around 85% observed a single time. The specimen was CD4+ or CD8+ T cells sorted from blood, collected in a trial of the OX40 agonist ivuxolimab. The receptor set was obtained from an adult with an advanced solid tumor such as melanoma, head and neck, liver or kidney cancer.

The table lists this clone with a count of one. This rearrangement joins TRBV4-2 to TRBJ1-6, with 10 bases aligning to TRBD1. CDR1 LGHNA and CDR2 YNFKEQ come from the germline V gene. The length of the CDR3 is 15 residues. V trimming: 1 base; J trimming: 8 bases; junction bases outside the gene matches: 2. CDR3 sequence reads: CASSQADRGDSPLHF. Here the CDR3 DNA reads TGTGCCAGCAGCCAAGCGGACAGGGGGGATTCACCCCTCCACTTT.

The chain has TRBV7-2 and TRBJ2-1, with D tentatively TRBD2 (6 bases). CDR3 length equals 18 residues. Germline lookup yields CDR1 SGHTA and CDR2 FQGNSA. V lost 1 base and J lost 5, with 21 bases in between. CDR3 DNA: TGTGCCAGCAGCTTAGGGGCAGGGAGGTTGAGAGCTAACAATGAGCAGTTCTTC. This translates into CASSLGAGRLRANNEQFF.

The chain recombines TRBV11-1 with TRBJ1-1; D ambiguous. The CDR3 loop spans 14 amino acids. V lost 5 bases and J 1 base, leaving 11 bases between the germline ends. Germline-derived CDR1 and CDR2 are SGHAT and FQDESV (reference sequence). The CDR3 is CASSLLRQNTEAFF. The CDR3 DNA reads TGTGCCAGCAGCCTCCTCAGACAGAACACTGAAGCTTTCTTT.

J is TRBJ2-7 and V is TRBV4-3; D may correspond to TRBD1 or TRBD2 (5 bases each). Per the germline V gene, CDR1 is LGHNA and CDR2 is YSLEER. Trimming took 0 bases from V and 1 from J, leaving 13 bases between them. There are 16 residues in the CDR3. CDR3 region: CASSQDRGSLSYEQYF. CDR3 in DNA: TGCGCCAGCAGCCAAGATCGGGGCAGCTTATCCTACGAGCAGTACTTC.

The chain is built from TRBV27 and TRBJ1-2, with a possible D match to TRBD1 (5 bases). Per the germline V gene, CDR1 is MNHEY and CDR2 is SMNVEV (reference sequence). Trimming removed 2 bases from V and 11 bases from J, with 15 bases in between. This CDR3 has 13 amino acids. DNA for the CDR3: TGTGCCAGCAGTTTAACCCGCCGGGACGGATACACCTTC. This gives the protein CASSLTRRDGYTF.

This chain connects TRBV7-9 to TRBJ2-1; 9 bases agree with TRBD1. Trimming removed 3 bases from V and 6 bases from J; junction bases left unmatched: 0. CDR3 size: 13 residues. Germline V gene sequence: CDR1 SEHNR, CDR2 FQNEAQ (reference sequence). CDR3 sequence: CASSLTGGNEQFF. The CDR3 nucleotides read TGTGCCAGCAGCTTGACAGGGGGCAATGAGCAGTTCTTC.

The chain recombines TRBV11-2 with TRBJ2-7, with a tentative D call TRBD2 (6 bases). From germline, CDR1 is SGHAT and CDR2 FQNNGV. The V gene lost 4 bases and the J gene lost 6 bases, with 10 bases spanning the gap. The CDR3 is 12 residues long. The DNA of the CDR3 is TGTGCCAGCAGCTCGACTAGGTCCGAGCAGTACTTC. It codes for CASSSTRSEQYF.

V and J are TRBV29-1 and TRBJ2-3; D assignment may be TRBD1 or TRBD2 (6 bases each). Between the trimmed V and J ends, which lost 0 bases and 5 bases, there was a span of 12 bases. Germline V gene data show CDR1 as SQVTM and CDR2 as ANQGSEA. The CDR3 consists of 14 residues. The CDR3 loop is CSVEEGRGGDTQYF. CDR3 sequence (DNA): TGCAGCGTTGAAGAAGGCAGGGGAGGAGATACGCAGTATTTT.

This chain connects TRBV7-9 to TRBJ1-1; perhaps TRBD1 as D (6 bases). V dropped 5 bases and J dropped 2 bases, with 15 bases sitting between them. CDR1 and CDR2 (germline): SEHNR, FQNEAQ (reference sequence). The CDR3 is 15 amino acids. The CDR3 bases are TGTGCCAGCAGCCATTGGACAGCCAGAAACACTGAAGCTTTCTTT. This sequence encodes CASSHWTARNTEAFF.

The chain uses TRBV11-1 and TRBJ2-5; D ambiguous. The CDR3 has 14 residues. The V gene's germline CDR1 is SGHAT and CDR2 FQDESV (reference sequence). The V gene lost 5 bases and the J gene lost 3 bases, with 13 bases spanning the gap. CDR3 in amino acids: CASSPLNREETQYF. The DNA for the CDR3 is TGTGCCAGCAGCCCGCTAAATAGGGAAGAGACCCAGTACTTC.

The genes are TRBV5-5 and TRBJ1-3, with D uncertain. The CDR3 has 13 residues. The V gene's germline CDR1 is SGHKS and CDR2 YYEKEE (reference sequence). Trimming stripped 3 bases from V and 7 bases from J, with 11 bases between. The CDR3 sequence: CASSSGRLNTIYF. Written as DNA, the CDR3 is TGTGCCAGCAGCTCCGGTCGCCTTAACACCATATATTTT. Variable domain in full (rest from reference TRBV5-5 and TRBJ1-3): DAGVTQSPTHLIKTRGQQVTLRCSPISGHKSVSWYQQVLGQGPQFIFQYYEKEERGRGNFPDRFSARQFPNYSSELNVNALLLGDSALYLCASSSGRLNTIYFGEGSWLTVV.

This chain connects TRBV4-2 to TRBJ1-4, with D possibly matching TRBD1 (5 bases). CDR1 LGHNA and CDR2 YNFKEQ come from the germline V gene. This CDR3 comprises 14 residues. Trimming shortened V by 5 bases and J by 8 bases, and 15 bases separated the two germline ends. Here the CDR3 DNA reads TGTGCCAGCAGCTCAAAAGGCGGGGCCGAAAAACTGTTTTTT. This sequence encodes CASSSKGGAEKLFF.

The chain carries TRBV4-3 and TRBJ2-1; unclear D gene. The CDR3 runs 15 residues. Trimming cost V 1 base and J 5 bases, with 12 bases left between them. The V gene's germline CDR1 is LGHNA and CDR2 YSLEER. The CDR3 spells CASSQGRLRDNEQFF. In DNA, the CDR3 is TGCGCCAGCAGCCAAGGGCGGTTAAGGGACAATGAGCAGTTCTTC.

The V gene is TRBV5-5, the J gene TRBJ1-4; D might be TRBD1 (6 bases). Germline CDR1 is SGHKS and CDR2 is YYEKEE (reference sequence). V was cut by 6 bases and J by 0 bases, with 12 bases left in between. This CDR3 is built from 15 residues. CDR3 loop: CASKGGVSTNEKLFF. CDR3 sequence (DNA): TGTGCCAGCAAAGGGGGGGTCTCAACTAATGAAAAACTGTTTTTT.

The chain joins TRBV5-1 to TRBJ1-2, with D unclear. Trimming pared 3 bases from V and 8 bases from J, leaving 20 bases between. In germline, CDR1 is SGHRS, CDR2 YFSETQ. This CDR3 spans 15 amino acids. The CDR3 protein is CASSYGPTSPEGYTF. CDR3 in DNA: TGCGCCAGCAGCTACGGACCTACAAGCCCGGAGGGCTACACCTTC.

This clone appeared a few times. The chain joins TRBV30 to TRBJ1-3; D is perhaps TRBD1 (6 bases). Deletions cut 4 bases from V and 4 bases from J, with 14 bases between. There are 14 residues in the CDR3. CDR1 is GTSNPN and CDR2 is SVGIG in the germline V gene (reference sequence). The CDR3 region has the DNA TGTGCCTGGATAAAACAGGGTGGCGGAAACACCATATATTTT. Translation: CAWIKQGGGNTIYF.

This rearrangement joins TRBV7-3 to TRBJ2-2; possible D gene TRBD1, 5 bases. V lost 5 bases to trimming and J lost 5 bases, with 15 bases between them. Germline lookup yields CDR1 SGHTA and CDR2 FQGTGA. The CDR3 runs to 15 residues. This chain's CDR3 is CASSLGQVGTGELFF. The CDR3 DNA sequence: TGTGCCAGCAGCCTCGGACAAGTAGGGACCGGGGAGCTGTTTTTT. Full variable domain (outside the CDR3, taken from reference TRBV7-3 and TRBJ2-2): GAGVSQTPSNKVTEKGKYVELRCDPISGHTALYWYRQSLGQGPEFLIYFQGTGAADDSGLPNDRFFAVRPEGSVSTLKIQRTERGDSAVYLCASSLGQVGTGELFFGEGSRLTVL.

This clone showed up just once. Here the CDR3 DNA reads TGTGCCAGCAGCCCTAGGAAGGGGCCCGCGAACACCGGGGAGCTGTTTTTT. Residues: CASSPRKGPANTGELFF. This chain links TRBV27 with TRBJ2-2, with D maybe TRBD1 (5 bases). The germline CDR1 and CDR2 sequences are MNHEY and SMNVEV (reference sequence). The CDR3 runs to 17 residues. V was shortened by 6 bases and J by 0 bases, with 17 bases between the two germline ends.